Listed here are 15 T cell receptor beta chains from one sample, sequenced in a study of TIL therapy for anti-PD-1-resistant metastatic lung cancer (dated by TCRdb to the early 2020s). TCR beta CDR3 regions were amplified from genomic DNA by bias-controlled multiplex PCR with the immunoSEQ v3 hsTCRB kit. This immuneACCESS table, as held by TCRdb, lists in-frame sequences with V and J called but not all clones. Of the missing ones, under half trace to an unresolved V gene in checked studies; the others have no known cause. The sample yields more than 45,000 clones; 87% were counted once. The top ten clonotypes cover around 2.6% of the sample. Reading the label with the study, this specimen's time point is: pre-treatment sample, taken before nivolumab and TIL therapy. The sequencing here drew on blood, taken at baseline. The receptor source for this set is a person between 25 and 80 years old with non-small cell lung cancer.

The chain carries TRBV2 and TRBJ1-6; D ambiguous. CDR3 length: 15 residues. V dropped 8 bases and J dropped 9 bases, with 20 bases sitting between them. From germline, CDR1 is SNHLY and CDR2 FYNNEI. The CDR3 DNA reads as TGTGCCAGCGGAAGAGACTCCGTGTACGTTTCACCCCTCCACTTT. It is translated as CASGRDSVYVSPLHF.

In DNA form, the CDR3 reads TGCGCCAGCAGCCAAGATTCTTTTTCGGCACTAGAGAACGAGCAGTACTTC. This sequence encodes CASSQDSFSALENEQYF. The rearrangement uses TRBV4-1 and TRBJ2-7; D possibly corresponds to TRBD2 (5 bases). Germline V gene sequence: CDR1 MGHRA, CDR2 YSYEKL. The CDR3 totals 17 residues. V lost 0 bases to trimming and J lost 5 bases, with 20 bases between them.

This clone was detected a few times. The chain has TRBV24-1 and TRBJ1-6; D remains unclear. Trimming took off 4 bases at V and 10 bases at J, with 10 bases between the two ends. The CDR3 spans 13 residues. Per the germline V gene, CDR1 is KGHDR and CDR2 is SFDVKD. CDR3 sequence reads: CATSDRERSPLHF. DNA for the CDR3: TGTGCCACCAGTGACCGAGAAAGATCACCCCTCCACTTT.

The genes are TRBV9 and TRBJ2-3; perhaps TRBD2 as D (6 bases). The germline CDR1 and CDR2 sequences are SGDLS and YYNGEE. This CDR3 is 14 amino acids long. V was pared by 4 bases and J by 5 bases, with 14 bases between. CDR3 residues: CASSSVGGGDTQYF. DNA for the CDR3: TGTGCCAGCAGCTCCGTGGGGGGAGGAGATACGCAGTATTTT.

The chain combines TRBV9 with TRBJ2-7; 8 bases align to TRBD2. In germline, CDR1 is SGDLS, CDR2 YYNGEE. The CDR3 is made up of 16 amino acids. The J segment lost 3 bases and the V segment lost 0 bases, leaving 8 bases of the junction unmatched. CDR3 amino acids: CASSVGPGGSVYEQYF. CDR3 coding DNA: TGTGCCAGCAGCGTAGGACCGGGAGGGTCCGTCTACGAGCAGTACTTC.

This clone appeared a single time. This rearrangement joins TRBV6-5 to TRBJ2-2, with TRBD1 as a possible D gene (6 bases). Trimming took off 8 bases at V and 7 bases at J, with 20 bases between the two ends. Germline V lookup: CDR1 MNHEY, CDR2 SVGAGI. CDR3 length: 15 amino acids. The CDR3 nucleotides read TGTGCCAGCGGGTGGGGTTTGGGGGCGGTCGGGGAGCTGTTTTTT. This sequence encodes CASGWGLGAVGELFF.

This clone was seen once. The CDR3 nucleotides read TGTGCCAGCAGTTCCCGACTAGCGGACGGGGCCGGGGAGCTGTTTTTT. Protein sequence: CASSSRLADGAGELFF. The chain carries TRBV27 and TRBJ2-2; TRBD2 agrees at 9 bases. The CDR3 consists of 16 residues. V lost 4 bases to trimming and J lost 6 bases; unmatched junction nucleotides: 9. The germline gives CDR1 MNHEY, CDR2 SMNVEV (reference sequence).

The chain links TRBV21-1 to TRBJ2-3; the D segment call TRBD2 is taken from the table without a DNA check. TRBV21-1 counts as a pseudogene. The CDR3 is made up of 15 amino acids. Written as DNA, the CDR3 is TGTGCCAGCAACGGGGAGGGAGGACGCACAGATACGCAGTATTTT. This translates into CASNGEGGRTDTQYF.

The chain carries TRBV2 and TRBJ1-5; D is ambiguous. The CDR3 consists of 12 residues. Trimming removed 7 bases from V and 7 bases from J, with 11 bases in between. Germline loops: CDR1 SNHLY, CDR2 FYNNEI. CDR3 sequence reads: CASTAGVQPQHF. The CDR3 DNA is TGTGCCAGCACGGCGGGCGTACAGCCCCAGCATTTT.

The chain recombines TRBV10-3 with TRBJ1-1; 10 positions agree with TRBD1. The germline V gene encodes CDR1 ENHRY and CDR2 SYGVKD. Losses at the gene ends were 4 bases for V and 8 bases for J; bases not matched to a gene: 4. CDR3 length: 13 amino acids. Written as DNA, the CDR3 is TGTGCCATCAGTGCCGGGACAGGGGACGAAGCTTTCTTT. Amino acid sequence: CAISAGTGDEAFF.

The chain couples TRBV6-5 to TRBJ1-4; no reliable D call. Germline V lookup: CDR1 MNHEY, CDR2 SVGAGI. There are 15 residues in the CDR3. V was cut by 0 bases and J by 6 bases, with 11 bases left in between. CDR3 nucleotide sequence: TGTGCCAGCAGTTACTCGACCAGATTATATGAAAAACTGTTTTTT. Its protein product is CASSYSTRLYEKLFF.

V usage is TRBV30 and J usage is TRBJ1-2; 9 bases are shared with TRBD1. Germline loops: CDR1 GTSNPN, CDR2 SVGIG (reference sequence). The CDR3 has 13 amino acids. With 5 bases clipped from V and 4 bases from J, the junction kept 5 bases outside the gene matches. The CDR3 region has the DNA TGTGCCTGGGGGGGACAGGGCGGCTATGGCTACACCTTC. Its translation: CAWGGQGGYGYTF.

The CDR3 sequence is CASSQGSSGGSYNEQFF. CDR3 DNA sequence: TGCGCCAGCAGCCAAGGATCTAGCGGGGGCTCCTACAATGAGCAGTTCTTC. V gene TRBV4-1 combines with J gene TRBJ2-1; 10 bases align to TRBD2. Trimming took 1 base from V and 0 from J; bases not matched to a gene: 3. CDR1 is MGHRA and CDR2 is YSYEKL in the germline V gene. The length of the CDR3 is 17 residues.

This sequence joins TRBV3-1 (or the pseudogene TRBV3-2) and TRBJ1-1; D is possibly TRBD1 (5 bases). The V end was cut by 0 bases, the J end by 7 bases, with 15 bases between. This CDR3 is 15 amino acids long. Per the germline V gene, CDR1 is LGHDT and CDR2 is YNNKEL (reference sequence). The CDR3 spells CASSQDLPTEGEAFF. CDR3 nucleotide sequence: TGTGCCAGCAGCCAAGATCTACCGACAGAAGGTGAAGCTTTCTTT.

CDR3 region: CASSWSGGAKDTQYF. Here the CDR3 DNA reads TGTGCCAGCAGCTGGAGCGGGGGAGCCAAAGATACGCAGTATTTT. This chain connects TRBV5-6 to TRBJ2-3; 8 bases align to TRBD2. Germline CDR1 is SGHDT and CDR2 is YYEEEE. The CDR3 covers 15 residues. J gave up 5 bases and V 3 bases, and 8 bases lay outside the gene matches.